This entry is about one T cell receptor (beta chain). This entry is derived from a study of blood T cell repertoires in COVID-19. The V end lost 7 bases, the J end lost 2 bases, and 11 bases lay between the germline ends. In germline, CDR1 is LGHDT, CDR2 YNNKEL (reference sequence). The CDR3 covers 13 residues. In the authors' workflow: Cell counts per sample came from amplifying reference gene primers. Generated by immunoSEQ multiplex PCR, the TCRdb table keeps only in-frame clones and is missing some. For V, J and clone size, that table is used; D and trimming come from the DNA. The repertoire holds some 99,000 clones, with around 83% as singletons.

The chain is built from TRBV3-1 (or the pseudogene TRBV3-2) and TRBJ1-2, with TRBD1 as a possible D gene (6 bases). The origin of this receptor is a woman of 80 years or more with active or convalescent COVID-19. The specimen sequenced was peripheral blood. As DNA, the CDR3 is TGTGCCAGCACCTCCGGGACAAACTATGGCTACACCTTC. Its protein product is CASTSGTNYGYTF.